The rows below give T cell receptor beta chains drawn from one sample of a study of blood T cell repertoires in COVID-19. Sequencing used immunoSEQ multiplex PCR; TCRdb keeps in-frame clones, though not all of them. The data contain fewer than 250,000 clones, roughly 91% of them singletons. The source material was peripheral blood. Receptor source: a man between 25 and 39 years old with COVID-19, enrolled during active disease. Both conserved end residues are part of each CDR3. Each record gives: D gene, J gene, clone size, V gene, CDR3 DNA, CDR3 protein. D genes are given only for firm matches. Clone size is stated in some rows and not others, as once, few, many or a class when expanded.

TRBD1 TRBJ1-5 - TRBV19 TGTGCCAGTAGTATTCCAGGGGGCGGCCAGCCCCAGCATTTT CASSIPGGGQPQHF
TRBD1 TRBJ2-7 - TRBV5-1 TGCGCCAGCAGTCTCCTGCAGGGACAGGGCGGGGTCGAGCAGTACTTC CASSLLQGQGGVEQYF
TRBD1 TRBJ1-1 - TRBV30 TGTGCCTGGAGTCGACAGGGGGCCGGTGAAGCTTTCTTT CAWSRQGAGEAFF
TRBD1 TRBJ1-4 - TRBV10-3 TGTGCCATCAGCCCGCCCGACAGGGGGCGGAAGATGGGAGAAAAACTGTTTTTT CAISPPDRGRKMGEKLFF
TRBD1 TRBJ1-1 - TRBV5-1 TGCGCCAGCAGCCTAGGACAGGGCGGGACTGAAGCTTTCTTT CASSLGQGGTEAFF
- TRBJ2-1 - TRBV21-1 TGTGCCAGCAGCTTGAGACAGATTAACAATGAGCAGTTCTTC CASSLRQINNEQFF
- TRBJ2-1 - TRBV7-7 TGTGCCAGCAGCTTAAGCGACAGTCCCCTCGGTGAGCAGTTCTTC CASSLSDSPLGEQFF
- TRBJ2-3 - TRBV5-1 TGCGCCAGCAGCTTGCAGGGCAGCACAGATACGCAGTATTTT CASSLQGSTDTQYF
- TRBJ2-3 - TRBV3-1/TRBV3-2 TGTGCCAGCAGCCAGTCCACAGGGAGTACGCAGTATTTT CASSQSTGSTQYF
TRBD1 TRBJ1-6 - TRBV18 TGTGCCAGCTCACCGCGGGACAGGGATTATTCACCCCTCCACTTT CASSPRDRDYSPLHF
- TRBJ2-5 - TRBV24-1 TGTGCCACCAGTGAACAAGGACAGTTCGGGGAGACCCAGTACTTC CATSEQGQFGETQYF
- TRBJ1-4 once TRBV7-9 TGTGCCAGCAGGGGCCGCCTAAGAGATAATGAAAAACTGTTTTTT CASRGRLRDNEKLFF
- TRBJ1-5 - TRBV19 TGTGCCAGTAGGGGGGAGGGCAATCAGCCCCAGCATTTT CASRGEGNQPQHF
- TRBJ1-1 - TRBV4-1 TGCGCCAGCAGCCAAGATCCACCCCGGACAGTGAACACTGAAGCTTTCTTT CASSQDPPRTVNTEAFF
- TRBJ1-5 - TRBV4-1 TGCGCCAGCAGCCAACAACAAAATAGCAATCAGCCCCAGCATTTT CASSQQQNSNQPQHF
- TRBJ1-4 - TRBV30 TGTGCCTGGAGTGTAATGAAGGACAGCACAACTAATGAAAAACTGTTTTTT CAWSVMKDSTTNEKLFF
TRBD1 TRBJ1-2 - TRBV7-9 TGTGCCAGCAGCCTAAACGGACAGGGTGGCTACACCTTC CASSLNGQGGYTF
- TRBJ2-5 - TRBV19 TGTGCCAGTAGTATCGGTCCGGTCGGAGAGACCCAGTACTTC CASSIGPVGETQYF
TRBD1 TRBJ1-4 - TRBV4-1 TGCGCCAGCAGCCAAGATCTCAGGGACAGGGGTAATGAAAAACTGTTTTTT CASSQDLRDRGNEKLFF
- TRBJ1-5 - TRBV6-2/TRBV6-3 TGTGCCAGCAGTTCCCCACAGGGTACGGGCAATCAGCCCCAGCATTTT CASSSPQGTGNQPQHF
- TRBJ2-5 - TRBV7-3 TGTGCCAGCAGCCCGGGTGCCACCTCAGAGACCCAGTACTTC CASSPGATSETQYF
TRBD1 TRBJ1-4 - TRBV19 TGTGCCAGTAGTAGTCCGGACAGGGGGCGCATGGCTAATGAAAAACTGTTTTTT CASSSPDRGRMANEKLFF
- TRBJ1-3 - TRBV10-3 TGTGCCATCAGTGGTAACGTGAGCTCTGGAAACACCATATATTTT CAISGNVSSGNTIYF
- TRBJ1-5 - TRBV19 TGTGCCAGTAGTAGGCAAACACGGGTCTTGGGGCCCCAGCATTTT CASSRQTRVLGPQHF
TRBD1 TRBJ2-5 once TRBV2 TGTGCCAGCAGGGGACAGGGGACCGGAGAGACCCAGTACTTC CASRGQGTGETQYF
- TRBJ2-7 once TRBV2 TGTGCCAGCATTGAGGGCAGGGAACCCTACGAGCAGTACTTC CASIEGREPYEQYF
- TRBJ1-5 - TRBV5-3 TGTGCCAGAAGCTACCGGGACACAAAACCGACCGAATATAGCAATCAGCCCCAGCATTTT CARSYRDTKPTEYSNQPQHF
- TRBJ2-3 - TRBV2 TGTGCCAGCAGTGAAACAGGGAGCACAGATACGCAGTATTTT CASSETGSTDTQYF
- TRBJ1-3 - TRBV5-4 TGTGCCAGCAGCTTTAGGCCAGGTCCAGGAAACACCATATATTTT CASSFRPGPGNTIYF
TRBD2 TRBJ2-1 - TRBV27 TGTGCCAGCAGTTTAATGGCGGGGGGGCCTAGTGAGCAGTTCTTC CASSLMAGGPSEQFF
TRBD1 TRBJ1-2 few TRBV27 TGTGCCAGCAGTTTTAACAGGGGAGCCTATGGCTACACCTTC CASSFNRGAYGYTF
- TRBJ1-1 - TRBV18 TGTGCCAGCTCACCTGGGGAGGGGCGTCTTCTGAACACTGAAGCTTTCTTT CASSPGEGRLLNTEAFF
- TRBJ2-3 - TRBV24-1 TGTGCCACCAGACGACAGGAAGCTAGCACAGATACGCAGTATTTT CATRRQEASTDTQYF
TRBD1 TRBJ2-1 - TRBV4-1 TGCGCCAGCAGCCAAACCTACGGACAGGCAGAGGCCGCGTTCAGGTTCTTC CASSQTYGQAEAAFRFF
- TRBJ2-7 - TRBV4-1 TGCGCCAGCAGCCAAGTAGGGACACGGAACACCTACGAGCAGTACTTC CASSQVGTRNTYEQYF
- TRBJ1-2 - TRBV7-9 TGTGCCAGCAGCTTAGCCTCAGTATTCTATGGCTACACCTTC CASSLASVFYGYTF
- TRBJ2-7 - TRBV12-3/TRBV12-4 TGTGCCAGCAGACCAGGGAACTACGAGCAGTACTTC CASRPGNYEQYF
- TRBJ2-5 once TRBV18 TGTGCCAGCTCACCATACCAGGGCGTAGGAGAAGAGACCCAGTACTTC CASSPYQGVGEETQYF
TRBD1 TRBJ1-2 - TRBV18 TGTGCCAGCTCACCTGGACAGGGGGTCCCCTCCAACTATGGCTACACCTTC CASSPGQGVPSNYGYTF
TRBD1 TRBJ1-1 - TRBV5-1 TGCGCCAGCAGCCCGAGGACAGGCGAAATGAACACTGAAGCTTTCTTT CASSPRTGEMNTEAFF
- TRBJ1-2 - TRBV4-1 TGCGCCAGCAGCCAGTATCCTCGCCTGGCTGGTGGCTACACCTTC CASSQYPRLAGGYTF
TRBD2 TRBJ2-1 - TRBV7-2 TGTGCCAGCAGCCCTCTAGGGACTATTCGCAATGAGCAGTTCTTC CASSPLGTIRNEQFF
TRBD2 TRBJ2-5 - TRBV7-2 TGTGCCAGCAGCTTAGTTGGCGGGGGAAATCAAGAGACCCAGTACTTC CASSLVGGGNQETQYF
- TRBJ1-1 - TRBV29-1 TGCAGCGTTGACCAGGGGTGGGGGGCTTTCTTT CSVDQGWGAFF
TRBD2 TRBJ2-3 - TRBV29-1 TGCAGCGTTGACGCCAATCTAGCGGGGGGGTACCTGTATACGCAGTATTTT CSVDANLAGGYLYTQYF
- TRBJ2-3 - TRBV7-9 TGTGCCAGCAGCCAACAACCCATTGGAGGCGATACGCAGTATTTT CASSQQPIGGDTQYF